A single sample is the source of the 2 T cell receptor beta chains below, sequenced in a study of metastatic and nonmetastatic thyroid tumors (dated by TCRdb to about 2020). None of the patients had been given any treatment before thyroid surgery. Library construction relied on PCR. The sequencer listed for this sample is Illumina HiSeq 4000. TCRdb reworked the public reads: Q25 trimming with fastp, MiXCR clone assembly, productive beta chains retained. The sample table shows 11,000 to 15,000 clones, and 3% to 4.5% are seen once. The top ten clones comprise 25% to 30% of the sample. The sequenced sample consisted of tumor tissue. The origin of the receptors is a female donor with papillary thyroid cancer or a benign thyroid nodule (not recorded which). Some clones in this sample may be carry-over from other donors' samples.

By sample share, this clone is medium-sized. CDR3 in amino acids: CASSEGNQPQHF. The CDR3 nucleotides read TGTGCCAGCAGTGAGGGGAATCAGCCCCAGCATTTT. The V gene is TRBV2, the J gene TRBJ1-5, with D uncertain. The CDR3 has 12 amino acids. Per the germline V gene, CDR1 is SNHLY and CDR2 is FYNNEI. V lost 3 bases, J lost 4 bases, and 4 bases lay in between.

The CDR3 here is CASRGLGGTDTQYF. CDR3 DNA sequence: TGTGCCAGCAGGGGACTAGGAGGCACAGATACGCAGTATTTT. The rearrangement links TRBV6-1 to TRBJ2-3, with 8 bases identical to TRBD2. The CDR3 consists of 14 residues. V shed 6 bases and J 1 base; nucleotides not matched to a gene: 3. Looked up from germline, CDR1 is MNHNS and CDR2 is SASEGT.